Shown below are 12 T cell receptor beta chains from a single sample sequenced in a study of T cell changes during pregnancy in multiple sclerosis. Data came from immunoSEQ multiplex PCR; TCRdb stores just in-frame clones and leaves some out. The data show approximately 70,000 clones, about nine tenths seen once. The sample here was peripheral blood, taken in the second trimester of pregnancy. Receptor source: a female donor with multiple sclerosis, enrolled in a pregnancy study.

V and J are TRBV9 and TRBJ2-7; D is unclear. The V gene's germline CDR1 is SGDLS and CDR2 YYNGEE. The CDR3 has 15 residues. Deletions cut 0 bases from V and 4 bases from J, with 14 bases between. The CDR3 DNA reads TGTGCCAGCAGCGTAGAAGTGGGTGCGGTATACGAGCAGTACTTC. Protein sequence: CASSVEVGAVYEQYF.

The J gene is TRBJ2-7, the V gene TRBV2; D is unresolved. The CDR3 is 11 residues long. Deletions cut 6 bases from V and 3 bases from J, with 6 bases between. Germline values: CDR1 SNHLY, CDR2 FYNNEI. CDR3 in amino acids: CASRSVYEQYF. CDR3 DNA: TGTGCCAGCAGGTCCGTCTACGAGCAGTACTTC.

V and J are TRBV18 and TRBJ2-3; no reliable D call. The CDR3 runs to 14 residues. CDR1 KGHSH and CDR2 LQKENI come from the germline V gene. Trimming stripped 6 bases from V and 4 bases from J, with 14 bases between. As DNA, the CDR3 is TGTGCCAGCTCGCCGTCCACAGTGTCAGATACGCAGTATTTT. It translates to CASSPSTVSDTQYF.

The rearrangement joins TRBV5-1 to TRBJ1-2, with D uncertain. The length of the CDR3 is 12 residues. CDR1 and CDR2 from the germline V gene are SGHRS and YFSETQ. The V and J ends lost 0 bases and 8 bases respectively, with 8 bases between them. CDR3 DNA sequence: TGCGCCAGCAGCTTGGCCGAGGGAGGCTACACCTTC. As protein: CASSLAEGGYTF.

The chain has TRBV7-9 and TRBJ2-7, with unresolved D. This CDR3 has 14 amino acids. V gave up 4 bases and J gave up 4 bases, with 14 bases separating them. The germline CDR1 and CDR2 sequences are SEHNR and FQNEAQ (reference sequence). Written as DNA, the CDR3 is TGTGCCAGCAGCTACGCGGATGAAAAATACGAGCAGTACTTC. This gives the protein CASSYADEKYEQYF.

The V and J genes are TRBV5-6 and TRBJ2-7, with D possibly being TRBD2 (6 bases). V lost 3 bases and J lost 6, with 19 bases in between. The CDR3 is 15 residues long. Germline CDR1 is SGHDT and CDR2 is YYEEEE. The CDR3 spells CASSWAGSRSGEQYF. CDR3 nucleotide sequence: TGTGCCAGCAGCTGGGCGGGGTCTAGATCCGGCGAGCAGTACTTC. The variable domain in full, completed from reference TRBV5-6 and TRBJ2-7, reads DAGVTQSPTHLIKTRGQQVTLRCSPKSGHDTVSWYQQALGQGPQFIFQYYEEEERQRGNFPDRFSGHQFPNYSSELNVNALLLGDSALYLCASSWAGSRSGEQYFGPGTRLTVT.

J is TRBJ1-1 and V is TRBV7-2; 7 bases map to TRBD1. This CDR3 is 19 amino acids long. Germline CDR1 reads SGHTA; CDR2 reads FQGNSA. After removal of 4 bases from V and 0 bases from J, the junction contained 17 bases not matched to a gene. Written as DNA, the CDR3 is TGTGCCAGCAGCTCCCCCCAAGAAGTGACAGGGTATATGAACACTGAAGCTTTCTTT. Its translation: CASSSPQEVTGYMNTEAFF. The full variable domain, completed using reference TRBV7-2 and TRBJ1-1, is GAGVSQSPSNKVTEKGKDVELRCDPISGHTALYWYRQSLGQGLEFLIYFQGNSAPDKSGLPSDRFSAERTGGSVSTLTIQRTQQEDSAVYLCASSSPQEVTGYMNTEAFFGQGTRLTVV.

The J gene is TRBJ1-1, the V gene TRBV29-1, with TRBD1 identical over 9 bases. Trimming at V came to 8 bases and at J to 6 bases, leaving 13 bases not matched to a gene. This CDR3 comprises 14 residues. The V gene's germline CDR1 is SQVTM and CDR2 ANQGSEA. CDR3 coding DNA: TGCAGCTCCAGAGGGACAGGGTTTGGCGCTGAAGCTTTCTTT. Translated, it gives CSSRGTGFGAEAFF. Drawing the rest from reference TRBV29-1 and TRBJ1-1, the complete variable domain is SAVISQKPSRDICQRGTSLTIQCQVDSQVTMMFWYRQQPGQSLTLIATANQGSEATYESGFVIDKFPISRPNLTFSTLTVSNMSPEDSSIYLCSSRGTGFGAEAFFGQGTRLTVV.

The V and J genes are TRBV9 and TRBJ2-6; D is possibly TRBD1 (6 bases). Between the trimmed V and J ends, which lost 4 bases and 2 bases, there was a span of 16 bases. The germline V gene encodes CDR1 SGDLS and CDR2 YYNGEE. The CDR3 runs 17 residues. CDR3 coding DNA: TGTGCCAGCAGCTTAAACTGGGGGCTACCTGGGGCCAACGTCCTGACTTTC. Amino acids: CASSLNWGLPGANVLTF.

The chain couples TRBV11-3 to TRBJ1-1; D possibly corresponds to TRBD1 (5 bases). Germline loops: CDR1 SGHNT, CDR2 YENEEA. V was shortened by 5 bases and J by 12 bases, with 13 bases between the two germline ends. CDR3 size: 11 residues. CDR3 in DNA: TGTGCCAGCAGCGTAGGGGAGGCGTCTTTCTTT. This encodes CASSVGEASFF. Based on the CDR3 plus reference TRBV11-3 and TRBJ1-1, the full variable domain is EAGVVQSPRYKIIEKKQPVAFWCNPISGHNTLYWYLQNLGQGPELLIRYENEEAVDDSQLPKDRFSAERLKGVDSTLKIQPAELGDSAVYLCASSVGEASFFGQGTRLTVV.

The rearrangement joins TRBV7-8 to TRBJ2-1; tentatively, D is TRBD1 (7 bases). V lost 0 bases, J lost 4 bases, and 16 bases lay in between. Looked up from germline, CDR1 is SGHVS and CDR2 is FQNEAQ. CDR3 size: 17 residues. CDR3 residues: CASSLAGGAGGYNEQFF. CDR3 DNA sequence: TGTGCCAGCAGCTTAGCGGGCGGGGCAGGGGGATACAATGAGCAGTTCTTC.

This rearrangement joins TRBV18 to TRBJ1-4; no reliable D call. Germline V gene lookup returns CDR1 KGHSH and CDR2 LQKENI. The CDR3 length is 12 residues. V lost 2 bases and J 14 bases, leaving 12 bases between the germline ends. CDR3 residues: CASSPSAQRLFF. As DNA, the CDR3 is TGTGCCAGCTCACCATCGGCTCAGCGGCTGTTTTTT.